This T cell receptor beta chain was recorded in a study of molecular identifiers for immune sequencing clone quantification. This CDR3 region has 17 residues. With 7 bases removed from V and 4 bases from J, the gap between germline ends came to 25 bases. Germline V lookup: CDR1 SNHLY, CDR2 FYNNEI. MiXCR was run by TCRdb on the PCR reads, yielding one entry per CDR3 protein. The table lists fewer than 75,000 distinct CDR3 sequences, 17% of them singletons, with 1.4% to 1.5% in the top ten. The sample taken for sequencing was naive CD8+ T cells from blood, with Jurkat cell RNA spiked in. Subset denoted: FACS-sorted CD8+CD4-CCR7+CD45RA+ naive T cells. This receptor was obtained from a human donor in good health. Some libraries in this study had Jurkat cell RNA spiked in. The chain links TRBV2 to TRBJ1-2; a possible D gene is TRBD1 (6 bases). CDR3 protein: CASTGQHTETGIYGYTF. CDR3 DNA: TGTGCCAGCACTGGCCAACATACGGAAACAGGGATCTATGGCTACACCTTC.